The clone carrying this T cell receptor beta chain was seen repeatedly, ten times or more. Sequenced by immunoSEQ multiplex PCR; TCRdb stores in-frame clones only, minus some. The sample shows about 240,000 clones, about nine tenths of them seen only once. This sample was taken from a study of blood T cell repertoires in COVID-19. Turning to the study itself: COVID-19 samples collected from the United States, Italy and Spain covered acute and convalescent phases. T cells, B-cell-depleted T cells, or PBMCs supplied cDNA or gDNA.

Input material: peripheral blood. This sequence was found in a man aged 60 to 69 who had recovered from COVID-19.

CDR3 protein: CASSQDDPRGTDTQYF. The CDR3 DNA is TGTGCCAGCAGCCAAGATGACCCAAGGGGGACAGATACGCAGTATTTT. This rearrangement joins TRBV4-2 to TRBJ2-3, with D possibly matching TRBD1 (6 bases). Trimming shortened V by 0 bases and J by 3 bases, and 13 bases separated the two germline ends. Looked up from germline, CDR1 is LGHNA and CDR2 is YNFKEQ. The CDR3 consists of 16 residues.